These T cell receptor beta chains were read from a single sample in a study of blood T cell repertoires in COVID-19. The repertoire was sequenced with immunoSEQ multiplex PCR; TCRdb's copy has only in-frame clones and lacks some. The table has about 200,000 clones, more than 75% seen once. The sequenced material came from peripheral blood. All receptors derive from a man aged 40-49 years with active or convalescent COVID-19. The CDR3 runs from the conserved cysteine through the conserved F or W. A D gene is named only where the DNA matches it firmly. Clone size, where shown, is once, few, many, or a class for clones that have expanded.

NA	TRBV5-1	TRBD2	TRBJ2-3	CASTSGGPRDTQYF	TGCGCCAGCACTAGCGGGGGGCCACGTGATACGCAGTATTTT
NA	TRBV12-5	TRBD2	TRBJ2-5	CASGLRLAGILETQYF	TGTGCTAGTGGTCTTAGACTAGCGGGAATTTTGGAGACCCAGTACTTC
NA	TRBV28	TRBD1	TRBJ1-1	CASGDRGMNTEAFF	TGTGCCAGCGGGGACAGGGGGATGAACACTGAAGCTTTCTTT
once	TRBV6-5	TRBD1	TRBJ2-2	CASSRGQGAAGELFF	TGTGCCAGCAGCAGGGGACAGGGGGCCGCCGGGGAGCTGTTTTTT
NA	TRBV12-5	NA	TRBJ2-5	CASVQEPQAPGEETQYF	TGTGCTAGTGTTCAAGAACCACAGGCCCCGGGGGAGGAGACCCAGTACTTC
NA	TRBV19	TRBD2	TRBJ2-1	CASSITSGRAEQFF	TGTGCCAGTAGTATAACTAGCGGGAGAGCTGAGCAGTTCTTC
NA	TRBV2	NA	TRBJ1-2	CASSVRGDGYTF	TGTGCCAGCAGTGTGCGAGGTGATGGCTACACCTTC
NA	TRBV12-3/TRBV12-4	TRBD1	TRBJ1-4	CASSLDRGSQLFF	TGTGCCAGCAGTTTGGACAGGGGATCGCAACTGTTTTTT
NA	TRBV18	NA	TRBJ1-1	CASSPDRSNTEAFF	TGTGCCAGCTCACCGGACAGATCGAACACTGAAGCTTTCTTT
NA	TRBV6-5	TRBD1	TRBJ2-2	CASRTGTGGVGELFF	TGTGCCAGCAGGACCGGGACAGGGGGCGTCGGGGAGCTGTTTTTT
NA	TRBV6-5	NA	TRBJ1-2	CASSSLDYHGYTF	TGTGCCAGCAGTTCCCTTGACTATCATGGCTACACCTTC
NA	TRBV7-3	NA	TRBJ1-2	CASSPDPTGYGYTF	TGTGCCAGCAGCCCCGACCCGACAGGCTATGGCTACACCTTC
NA	TRBV4-2	NA	TRBJ2-6	CASSQRYRTGGNSGANVLTF	TGTGCCAGCAGCCAAAGATACAGGACAGGCGGGAACTCTGGGGCCAACGTCCTGACTTTC
NA	TRBV6-5	NA	TRBJ1-2	CATSLSGPYGYTF	TGTGCCACCTCCCTATCAGGCCCCTATGGCTACACCTTC
NA	TRBV20-1	NA	TRBJ1-2	CSASPLLSGDGYTF	TGCAGTGCTAGTCCACTACTCAGCGGAGATGGCTACACCTTC
NA	TRBV2	NA	TRBJ1-6	CASRQDSVNNSPLHF	TGTGCCAGCAGGCAGGACAGCGTCAATAATTCACCCCTCCACTTT